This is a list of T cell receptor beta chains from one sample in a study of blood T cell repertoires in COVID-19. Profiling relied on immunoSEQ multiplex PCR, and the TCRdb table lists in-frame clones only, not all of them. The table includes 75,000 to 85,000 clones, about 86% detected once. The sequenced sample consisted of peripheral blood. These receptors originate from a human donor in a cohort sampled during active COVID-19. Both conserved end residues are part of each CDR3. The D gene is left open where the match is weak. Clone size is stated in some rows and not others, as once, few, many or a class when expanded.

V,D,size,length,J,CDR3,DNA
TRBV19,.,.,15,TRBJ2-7,CASSIRADSNYEQYF,TGTGCCAGTAGTATTAGGGCGGACAGCAACTACGAGCAGTACTTC
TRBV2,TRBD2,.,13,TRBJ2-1,CASRGLAGDSRFF,TGTGCCAGCAGAGGTCTAGCGGGAGACTCCCGGTTCTTC
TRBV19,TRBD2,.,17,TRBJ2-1,CASSRSGSVRKFNEQFF,TGTGCCAGTAGTAGGAGCGGGAGCGTGCGTAAGTTTAATGAGCAGTTCTTC
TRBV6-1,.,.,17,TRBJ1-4,CASSGNLGGATNEKLFF,TGTGCCAGCAGTGGGAACCTCGGCGGGGCAACTAATGAAAAACTGTTTTTT
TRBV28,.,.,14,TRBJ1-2,CASSKGGTYYGYTF,TGTGCCAGCAGTAAGGGGGGGACCTACTATGGCTACACCTTC
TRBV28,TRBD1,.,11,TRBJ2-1,CASTKGQGKFF,TGTGCCAGCACCAAGGGACAGGGAAAGTTCTTC
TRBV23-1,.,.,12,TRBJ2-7,CASSQVHYEQYF,TGCGCCAGCAGTCAAGTACATTACGAGCAGTACTTC
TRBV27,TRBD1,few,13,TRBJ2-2,CASSGTGTGELFF,TGTGCCAGCAGTGGGACAGGCACCGGGGAGCTGTTTTTT
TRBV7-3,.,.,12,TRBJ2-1,CASSPNANEQFF,TGTGCCAGCAGCCCTAACGCGAATGAGCAGTTCTTC
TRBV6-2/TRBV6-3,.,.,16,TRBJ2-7,CASSYTTGSPEGGQYF,TGTGCCAGCAGTTATACGACAGGTTCGCCTGAGGGTGGGCAGTACTTC
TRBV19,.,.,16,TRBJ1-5,CASSIDRDFSNQPQHF,TGTGCCAGTAGTATAGACAGGGACTTTAGCAATCAGCCCCAGCATTTT
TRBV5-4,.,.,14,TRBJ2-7,CASSLAGRRDEQYF,TGTGCCAGCAGCTTGGCCGGGAGACGGGACGAGCAGTACTTC
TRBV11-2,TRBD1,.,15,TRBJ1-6,CASSLDPGGSSPLHF,TGTGCCAGCAGCTTAGATCCAGGGGGAAGTTCACCCCTCCACTTT
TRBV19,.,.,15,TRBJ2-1,CASSIGTSGSNEQFF,TGTGCCAGTAGTATAGGGACCAGCGGGTCGAATGAGCAGTTCTTC
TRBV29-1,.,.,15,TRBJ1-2,CSVEDRLAPIRGYTF,TGCAGCGTTGAAGATCGTCTGGCCCCCATCCGTGGCTACACCTTC
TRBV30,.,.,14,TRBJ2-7,CAWRRTDGRYEQYF,TGTGCCTGGAGGAGGACTGACGGGAGATACGAGCAGTACTTC
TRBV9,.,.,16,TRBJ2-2,CASSVMGRLNTGELFF,TGTGCCAGCAGCGTAATGGGCAGGTTGAACACCGGGGAGCTGTTTTTT
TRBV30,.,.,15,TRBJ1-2,CAWSVPNAENYGYTF,TGTGCCTGGAGTGTACCCAATGCGGAGAACTATGGCTACACCTTC
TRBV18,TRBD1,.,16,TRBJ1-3,CASSPTGTGAGNTIYF,TGTGCCAGCTCACCCACCGGGACAGGGGCTGGAAACACCATATATTTT
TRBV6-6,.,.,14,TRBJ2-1,CASSYGGKYNEQFF,TGTGCCAGCAGTTACGGCGGAAAGTACAATGAGCAGTTCTTC
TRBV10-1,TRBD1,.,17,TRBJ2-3,CASSERLDRAVVNTQYF,TGCGCCAGCAGTGAGCGGTTGGACAGGGCAGTTGTCAATACGCAGTATTTT
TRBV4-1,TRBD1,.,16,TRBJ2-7,CASSQDVGTGPYEQYF,TGCGCCAGCAGCCAAGATGTGGGGACAGGGCCCTACGAGCAGTACTTC
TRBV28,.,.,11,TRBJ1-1,CASRRTESAFF,TGTGCCAGCAGGCGGACAGAATCAGCTTTCTTT
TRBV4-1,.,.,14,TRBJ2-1,CASSQLSSYNEQFF,TGCGCCAGCAGCCAGTTGAGCTCCTACAATGAGCAGTTCTTC
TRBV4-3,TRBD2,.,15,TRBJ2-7,CASSQDGGGPYEQYF,TGCGCCAGCAGCCAAGATGGCGGGGGGCCCTACGAGCAGTACTTC
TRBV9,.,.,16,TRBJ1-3,CASSPSDRGSGNTIYF,TGTGCCAGCAGCCCAAGTGACAGAGGCTCTGGAAACACCATATATTTT
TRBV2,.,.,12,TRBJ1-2,CASVTDNYGYTF,TGTGCCAGCGTGACTGATAACTATGGCTACACCTTC
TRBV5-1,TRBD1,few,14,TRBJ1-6,CASSLRQGSSPLHF,TGCGCCAGCAGCTTGCGACAGGGAAGTTCACCCCTCCACTTT
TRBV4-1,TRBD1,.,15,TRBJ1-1,CASSPKGQGDTEAFF,TGCGCCAGCAGTCCGAAGGGACAGGGGGACACTGAAGCTTTCTTT
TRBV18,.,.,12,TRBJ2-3,CASSTYTDTQYF,TGTGCCAGTTCAACCTACACAGATACGCAGTATTTT
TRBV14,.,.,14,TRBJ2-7,CARCADSFSYEQYF,TGTGCCAGGTGCGCCGACTCCTTCTCCTACGAGCAGTACTTC
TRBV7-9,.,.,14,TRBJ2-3,CASSARTRPLEQYF,TGTGCCAGCAGCGCTCGGACTCGCCCTCTGGAGCAGTATTTT
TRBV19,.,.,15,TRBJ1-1,CASSIIGQGNTEAFF,TGTGCCAGTAGTATAATAGGGCAGGGGAACACTGAAGCTTTCTTT
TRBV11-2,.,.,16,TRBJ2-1,CASSLGRGGPWNEQFF,TGTGCCAGCAGCTTAGGGAGGGGGGGCCCGTGGAATGAGCAGTTCTTC
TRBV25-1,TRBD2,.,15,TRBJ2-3,CASSELWREDGTQYF,TGTGCCAGCAGTGAACTTTGGCGGGAGGATGGTACGCAGTATTTT
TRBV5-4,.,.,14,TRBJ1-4,CASSLTGPSEKLFF,TGTGCCAGCAGCCTTACAGGGCCGTCAGAAAAACTGTTTTTT
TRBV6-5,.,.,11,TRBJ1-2,CASTGNYGYTF,TGTGCCAGTACCGGGAACTATGGCTACACCTTC
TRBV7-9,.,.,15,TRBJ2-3,CASSTLRAITDTQYF,TGTGCCAGCAGCACCTTAAGAGCGATCACAGATACGCAGTATTTT
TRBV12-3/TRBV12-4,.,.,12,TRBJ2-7,CASNGGAYEQYF,TGTGCCAGCAACGGAGGGGCCTACGAGCAGTACTTC
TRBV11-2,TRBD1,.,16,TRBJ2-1,CASSSRVQGIFSEQFF,TGTGCCAGCAGCTCACGGGTACAGGGGATTTTTAGTGAGCAGTTCTTC
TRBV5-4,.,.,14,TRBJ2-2,CASSLVSDTGELFF,TGTGCCAGCAGCTTGGTATCGGACACCGGGGAGCTGTTTTTT
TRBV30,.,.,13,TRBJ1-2,CASFGGTHYGYTF,TGTGCCTCCTTCGGGGGTACCCACTATGGCTACACCTTC
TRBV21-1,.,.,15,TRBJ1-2,CASSPPQGQWDGYTF,TGTGCCAGCAGCCCTCCGCAGGGACAGTGGGATGGCTACACCTTC
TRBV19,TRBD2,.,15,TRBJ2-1,CASSIIRRGGEEQFF,TGTGCCAGTAGTATTATTAGGCGGGGGGGCGAGGAGCAGTTCTTC
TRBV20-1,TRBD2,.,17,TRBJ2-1,CSASPGLAGGVNNEQFF,TGCAGTGCCAGTCCGGGACTAGCGGGAGGAGTCAACAATGAGCAGTTCTTC